This passage covers 15 T cell receptor beta chains from one sample sequenced in a study of OX40 agonist ivuxolimab in advanced cancers. TCRdb's table, derived via immunoSEQ multiplex PCR, lists solely in-frame clones and lacks some. Of some 11,000 clones listed, around 72% are singletons. The sequenced sample was CD4+ or CD8+ T cells sorted from blood, obtained in a trial of the OX40 agonist ivuxolimab. The receptors come from an adult with an advanced solid tumor such as melanoma, head and neck, liver or kidney cancer.

This clone was seen more than once but under ten times. The chain is built from TRBV4-2 and TRBJ2-7; 12 bases line up with TRBD1. The germline V gene has CDR1 LGHNA and CDR2 YNFKEQ. V shed 3 bases and J 3 bases; nucleotides not matched to a gene: 6. The CDR3 is made up of 16 amino acids. The CDR3 bases are TGTGCCAGCAGCCAGGAGGGACAGGGGGCAGTCTACGAGCAGTACTTC. This sequence encodes CASSQEGQGAVYEQYF.

V usage is TRBV7-9 and J usage is TRBJ2-7; the match to TRBD2 covers 9 bases. The CDR3 extends over 15 amino acids. Trimming took 1 base from V and 5 from J; bases not matched to a gene: 6. Germline CDR1 SEHNR, CDR2 FQNEAQ (reference sequence). CDR3 residues: CASSLDGGRAHEQYF. CDR3 coding DNA: TGTGCCAGCAGCTTAGATGGCGGGAGGGCCCACGAGCAGTACTTC.

The gene calls are TRBV27 and TRBJ2-1; possibly TRBD1 or TRBD2 for D (6 bases each). Per the germline V gene, CDR1 is MNHEY and CDR2 is SMNVEV (reference sequence). The CDR3 spans 14 residues. V lost 6 bases to trimming and J lost 7 bases, with 16 bases between them. CDR3 in amino acids: CASRPTGGGNEQFF. DNA for the CDR3: TGTGCCAGCAGACCCACCGGGGGCGGGAATGAGCAGTTCTTC.

The J gene is TRBJ1-2, the V gene TRBV7-9, with D perhaps TRBD1 (6 bases). The V gene's germline CDR1 is SEHNR and CDR2 FQNEAQ (reference sequence). The CDR3 runs to 14 residues. The V gene lost 5 bases and the J gene lost 6 bases, with 16 bases spanning the gap. CDR3 DNA: TGTGCCAGCAGCCACGGGACAAAAGTAGATGGCTACACCTTC. Its protein product is CASSHGTKVDGYTF.

The chain links TRBV13 to TRBJ2-7; TRBD2 agrees at 9 bases. Germline CDR1 is PRHDT and CDR2 is FYEKMQ (reference sequence). The V gene end was trimmed by 5 bases and the J gene end by 1 base; junction bases not matched to a gene: 3. The CDR3 spans 14 residues. This chain's CDR3 is CASSDSGSSYEQYF. In DNA form, the CDR3 reads TGTGCCAGCAGCGATAGCGGGAGTTCCTACGAGCAGTACTTC.

This clone is deemed medium-sized (0.01 to 0.1%). The gene calls are TRBV30 and TRBJ2-2; 7 nucleotides line up with TRBD1. The CDR3 length is 15 residues. CDR1 is GTSNPN, CDR2 SVGIG, per germline (reference sequence). Losses at the gene ends were 2 bases for V and 6 bases for J; bases not matched to a gene: 9. The CDR3 sequence is CAWSILDREAGELFF. In DNA, the CDR3 is TGTGCCTGGAGTATTCTTGACAGGGAAGCCGGGGAGCTGTTTTTT.

The genes are TRBV30 and TRBJ2-7; tentatively, D is TRBD1 (7 bases). The CDR3 runs to 13 residues. Germline V gene sequence: CDR1 GTSNPN, CDR2 SVGIG (reference sequence). CDR3 coding DNA: TGTGCGTACAACCAGGGGGGTGATAACGAGCAGTACTTC. This codes for CAYNQGGDNEQYF.

The J gene is TRBJ2-5, the V gene TRBV11-1; D could derive from TRBD1 or TRBD2 (5 bases each). CDR3 length: 14 residues. The germline V and J ends were trimmed by 2 bases and 5 bases, with 12 bases remaining between them. Germline V CDR1 and CDR2: SGHAT, FQDESV (reference sequence). The CDR3 here is CASSLYWGKETQYF. In DNA, the CDR3 is TGTGCCAGCAGCTTATATTGGGGGAAGGAGACCCAGTACTTC.

The V call is TRBV5-1, the J call TRBJ1-5, with TRBD1 matching over 7 bases. V lost 4 bases, J lost 5 bases, and 3 bases stayed unmatched. The CDR3 contains 13 residues. Germline assignment: CDR1 SGHRS and CDR2 YFSETQ. The CDR3 region is CASSLGTDQPQHF. For the CDR3, the DNA is TGCGCCAGCAGCCTAGGGACAGATCAGCCCCAGCATTTT.

By share, this clone ranks as medium-sized. The chain carries TRBV27 and TRBJ2-1, with unresolved D. Germline CDR1 is MNHEY and CDR2 is SMNVEV (reference sequence). V lost 5 bases and J 4 bases, leaving 9 bases between the germline ends. CDR3 length: 13 residues. The CDR3 reads CASSDNTYNEQFF. The CDR3, as DNA: TGTGCCAGCAGTGATAATACTTACAATGAGCAGTTCTTC.

V usage is TRBV6-6 and J usage is TRBJ1-5; no definite D call. V was clipped by 3 bases and J by 6 bases, with 12 bases between them. The CDR3 covers 14 residues. Germline CDR1 and CDR2: MNHNY and SVGAGI (reference sequence). CDR3 sequence (DNA): TGTGCCAGCAGTTATACTAGGGAAGGTCAGCCCCAGCATTTT. Translating gives CASSYTREGQPQHF.

V and J are TRBV6-5 and TRBJ2-2, with 7 bases matching TRBD1. CDR3 length: 15 amino acids. CDR1 is MNHEY and CDR2 is SVGAGI in the germline V gene. The ends lost 6 bases at V and 3 bases at J; junction bases unmatched: 7. CDR3 loop: CASSPGTVDTGELFF. In nucleotides, the CDR3 is TGTGCCAGCAGCCCCGGGACAGTCGACACCGGGGAGCTGTTTTTT.

The chain joins TRBV5-1 to TRBJ2-2; weak D call: TRBD2 (6 bases). Germline V lookup: CDR1 SGHRS, CDR2 YFSETQ. This CDR3 spans 12 amino acids. Trimming pared 9 bases from V and 5 bases from J, leaving 11 bases between. Here the CDR3 DNA reads TGCGCCACCCCCGGGGGAACCGGGGAGCTGTTTTTT. Protein: CATPGGTGELFF.

The chain links TRBV6-1 to TRBJ1-2; D might be TRBD1 (6 bases). Germline V CDR1 and CDR2: MNHNS, SASEGT. Trimming stripped 10 bases from V and 3 bases from J, with 9 bases between. The CDR3 runs to 11 residues. CDR3 in amino acids: CATRTDYGYTF. The CDR3 region has the DNA TGTGCCACCAGGACAGACTATGGCTACACCTTC.

This chain uses TRBV30 with TRBJ2-3; D is ambiguous. Germline CDR1 and CDR2: GTSNPN and SVGIG (reference sequence). The V and J ends lost 1 base and 4 bases respectively, with 6 bases between them. The CDR3 is made up of 12 amino acids. The CDR3 DNA sequence: TGTGCCTGGAGTGCGGTGGCAGATACGCAGTATTTT. This gives the protein CAWSAVADTQYF.